Following are 21 T cell receptor beta chains from one sample sequenced in a study of T-cell memory formation after mild COVID-19. One entry per CDR3 protein, called by TCRdb with MiXCR from the 5' RACE reads. This table holds fewer than 700,000 distinct CDR3 sequences, more than 15% found once. Sequencing was done on a sample of PBMCs or a T cell subset sorted from them (not recorded which). These TCRs come from an adult woman who had mild COVID-19 (a few samples of this study predate the infection). Cell type and time point are not known.

There are many counts of this clonotype. The gene calls are TRBV5-1 and TRBJ2-3, with unresolved D. CDR3 length equals 16 residues. From germline, CDR1 is SGHRS and CDR2 YFSETQ. V shed 1 base and J shed 0 bases, with 12 bases lying between them. CDR3 region: CASSLSGRPSTDTQYF. Written as DNA, the CDR3 is TGCGCCAGCAGCTTGTCGGGCCGTCCCAGCACAGATACGCAGTATTTT.

The rearrangement joins TRBV7-9 to TRBJ2-5, with D possibly called TRBD1 or TRBD2 (5 bases each). Trimming removed 7 bases at V and 1 base at J, with 13 bases between. The CDR3 loop spans 14 amino acids. Germline V gene data show CDR1 as SEHNR and CDR2 as FQNEAQ (reference sequence). DNA of the CDR3: TGTGCCAGCACTCCTTGGGGGACCCAAGAGACCCAGTACTTC. It encodes CASTPWGTQETQYF.

The chain has TRBV9 and TRBJ2-2; 12 nucleotides line up with TRBD2. The germline V gene has CDR1 SGDLS and CDR2 YYNGEE. The CDR3 totals 17 residues. J was trimmed by 0 bases and V by 2 bases; bases with no gene match: 2. The CDR3 DNA reads TGTGCCAGCAGCGTTGGACTAGCGGGGTCGAACACCGGGGAGCTGTTTTTT. Protein sequence: CASSVGLAGSNTGELFF.

This chain connects TRBV20-1 to TRBJ2-3, with 9 bases fitting TRBD2. CDR1 and CDR2 from the germline V gene are DFQATT and SNEGSKA (reference sequence). The CDR3 has 15 residues. The CDR3 nucleotides read TGCAGCCGGGCCGAGCGGGAGGAGAGGGCAGATACGCAGTATTTT. This sequence encodes CSRAEREERADTQYF.

The chain has TRBV9 and TRBJ2-3; TRBD1 agrees at 7 bases. V was pared by 4 bases and J by 2 bases, with 10 bases of the junction left unmatched. The CDR3 consists of 16 residues. From germline, CDR1 is SGDLS and CDR2 YYNGEE. The CDR3 sequence: CASSTTQGVNTDTQYF. The DNA for the CDR3 is TGTGCCAGCAGCACCACCCAGGGGGTAAACACAGATACGCAGTATTTT.

This clonotype was picked up many times. This sequence joins TRBV5-1 and TRBJ2-1; D is possibly TRBD1 (6 bases). Trimming took 3 bases from V and 5 from J, leaving 12 bases between them. The CDR3 is 14 amino acids. The germline CDR1 and CDR2 sequences are SGHRS and YFSETQ. Here the CDR3 reads CASSYRTENNEQFF. The CDR3 region has the DNA TGCGCCAGCAGCTACCGGACAGAAAACAATGAGCAGTTCTTC.

This clonotype was detected only a few times. This chain joins TRBV6-2 or TRBV6-3 and TRBJ2-7; tentative D call: TRBD1 (6 bases). This CDR3 comprises 13 residues. The V gene lost 10 bases and the J gene lost 2 bases, with 15 bases spanning the gap. The V gene's germline CDR1 is MNHEY and CDR2 SVGEGT. This CDR3 is CATRGGLAYEQYF. In DNA, the CDR3 is TGTGCCACCAGAGGGGGTCTTGCCTACGAGCAGTACTTC.

The chain carries TRBV21-1 and TRBJ2-7; the table's D call TRBD1 went unverified against the DNA. TRBV21-1 is given as a pseudogene. CDR3 length: 15 amino acids. This CDR3 is CASSYAGTASWEQYF. CDR3 nucleotides: TGTGCCAGCAGCTACGCCGGGACAGCAAGTTGGGAGCAGTACTTC.

This clonotype was counted a few times. The rearrangement joins TRBV27 to TRBJ1-5; weak D call: TRBD1 (6 bases). CDR3 length: 16 residues. Germline loops: CDR1 MNHEY, CDR2 SMNVEV (reference sequence). Trimming stripped 2 bases from V and 1 base from J, with 12 bases between. The CDR3 is CASSLSGGPSNQPQHF. The CDR3 region has the DNA TGTGCCAGCAGTTTAAGCGGGGGGCCGAGCAATCAGCCCCAGCATTTT.

This clonotype was seen only a few times. The CDR3 coding sequence is TGTGCCAGTAGTATAGTCGGTGGTGAGCAGTTCTTC. Translating it yields CASSIVGGEQFF. The rearrangement links TRBV19 to TRBJ2-1, with D unclear. The V end was cut by 1 base, the J end by 9 bases, with 7 bases between. CDR1 is LNHDA, CDR2 SQIVND, per germline (reference sequence). This CDR3 has 12 amino acids. The variable domain in full, completed from reference TRBV19 and TRBJ2-1, reads DGGITQSPKYLFRKEGQNVTLSCEQNLNHDAMYWYRQDPGQGLRLIYYSQIVNDFQKGDIAEGYSVSREKKESFPLTVTSAQKNPTAFYLCASSIVGGEQFFGPGTRLTVL.

This clonotype turned up a few times. CDR3: CASSSQQADTEAFF. CDR3 sequence (DNA): TGTGCCAGCAGTTCTCAACAGGCGGACACTGAAGCTTTCTTT. The V gene is TRBV12-3 or TRBV12-4, the J gene TRBJ1-1, with TRBD1 as a possible D gene (5 bases). CDR3 length equals 14 residues. Trimming took off 4 bases at V and 3 bases at J, with 12 bases between the two ends.

The CDR3 region has the DNA TGCAGCTCGGACAGGTCTGAAGCTTTCTTT. Residues: CSSDRSEAFF. The V gene is TRBV29-1, the J gene TRBJ1-1, with 7 nucleotides matching TRBD1. J was trimmed by 6 bases and V by 8 bases; bases with no gene match: 3. CDR3 length: 10 amino acids. From germline, CDR1 is SQVTM and CDR2 ANQGSEA.

The rearrangement uses TRBV29-1 and TRBJ1-2; maybe TRBD1 (5 bases). The CDR3 spans 11 residues. The V end lost 7 bases, the J end lost 4 bases, and 10 bases lay between the germline ends. CDR1 and CDR2 (germline): SQVTM, ANQGSEA. The CDR3 sequence: CSASTVYGYTF. The CDR3 nucleotides are TGCAGCGCTTCGACAGTCTATGGCTACACCTTC.

This chain uses TRBV24-1 with TRBJ2-1, with TRBD2 as a possible D gene (5 bases). CDR1 is KGHDR and CDR2 is SFDVKD in the germline V gene. V lost 2 bases to trimming and J lost 4 bases, with 14 bases between them. This CDR3 has 16 residues. The CDR3 loop is CATSDSGLYSYNEQFF. The CDR3 nucleotides read TGTGCCACCAGTGATTCTGGACTTTACTCGTACAATGAGCAGTTCTTC.

The chain has TRBV6-5 and TRBJ1-2, with D possibly matching TRBD1 (6 bases). Germline assignment: CDR1 MNHEY and CDR2 SVGAGI. V shed 4 bases and J shed 7 bases, with 19 bases lying between them. The CDR3 covers 15 residues. DNA of the CDR3: TGTGCCAGCAGTTCGTACAGGGTGGAATCTGTTGGCTACACCTTC. This encodes CASSSYRVESVGYTF.

The chain combines TRBV24-1 with TRBJ2-2; TRBD1 matches at 7 bases. The CDR3 has 14 amino acids. V shed 7 bases and J 5 bases; nucleotides not matched to a gene: 6. Germline-derived CDR1 and CDR2 are KGHDR and SFDVKD. The DNA for the CDR3 is TGTGCCACCAGCCGGGACAGTGGAACCGGGGAGCTGTTTTTT. Its translation is CATSRDSGTGELFF.

Many counts were recorded for this clonotype. The rearrangement joins TRBV9 to TRBJ2-7; D is tentatively TRBD1 or TRBD2 (5 bases each). This CDR3 has 15 amino acids. Trimming cost V 2 bases and J 2 bases, with 14 bases left between them. Germline assignment: CDR1 SGDLS and CDR2 YYNGEE. In nucleotides, the CDR3 is TGTGCCAGCAGCGTCGAGCAGGGACCCACCTACGAGCAGTACTTC. This sequence encodes CASSVEQGPTYEQYF.

V and J are TRBV10-3 and TRBJ1-1; a weak D match, TRBD1 (6 bases). Germline assignment: CDR1 ENHRY and CDR2 SYGVKD. The CDR3 runs to 13 residues. The ends were cut back, 6 bases at V and 4 bases at J, with 12 bases in the middle. CDR3 protein: CAIRNQGGTEAFF. The CDR3 region has the DNA TGTGCCATCAGGAACCAAGGGGGCACTGAAGCTTTCTTT.

The V gene is TRBV7-2, the J gene TRBJ2-1; D is unclear. V shed 8 bases and J shed 0 bases, with 8 bases lying between them. Germline V gene lookup returns CDR1 SGHTA and CDR2 FQGNSA. There are 13 residues in the CDR3. The CDR3 sequence: CASGLFSYNEQFF. The CDR3 nucleotides are TGTGCCAGCGGCCTGTTCTCCTACAATGAGCAGTTCTTC. The entire variable domain, with the rest obtained from reference TRBV7-2 and TRBJ2-1, is as follows: GAGVSQSPSNKVTEKGKDVELRCDPISGHTALYWYRQSLGQGLEFLIYFQGNSAPDKSGLPSDRFSAERTGGSVSTLTIQRTQQEDSAVYLCASGLFSYNEQFFGPGTRLTVL.

The chain is built from TRBV7-9 and TRBJ2-2; D ambiguous. Germline CDR1 SEHNR, CDR2 FQNEAQ (reference sequence). The CDR3 is made up of 15 amino acids. The germline V and J ends were trimmed by 0 bases and 5 bases, with 10 bases remaining between them. The CDR3 DNA follows: TGTGCCAGCAGCTTAGCGGGCTCCGATACCGGGGAGCTGTTTTTT. It codes for CASSLAGSDTGELFF. The variable domain in full, with the rest retrieved from reference TRBV7-9 and TRBJ2-2, is DTGVSQNPRHKITKRGQNVTFRCDPISEHNRLYWYRQTLGQGPEFLTYFQNEAQLEKSRLLSDRFSAERPKGSFSTLEIQRTEQGDSAMYLCASSLAGSDTGELFFGEGSRLTVL.

This clonotype was observed a few times. This chain connects TRBV12-3 or TRBV12-4 to TRBJ2-1; 10 bases fit TRBD2. The trim removed 5 bases at V and 7 bases at J, leaving 8 bases unmatched. The CDR3 runs to 15 residues. CDR3 region: CASSPAGGDINEQFF. CDR3 nucleotide sequence: TGTGCCAGCAGTCCAGCGGGGGGGGATATTAATGAGCAGTTCTTC.